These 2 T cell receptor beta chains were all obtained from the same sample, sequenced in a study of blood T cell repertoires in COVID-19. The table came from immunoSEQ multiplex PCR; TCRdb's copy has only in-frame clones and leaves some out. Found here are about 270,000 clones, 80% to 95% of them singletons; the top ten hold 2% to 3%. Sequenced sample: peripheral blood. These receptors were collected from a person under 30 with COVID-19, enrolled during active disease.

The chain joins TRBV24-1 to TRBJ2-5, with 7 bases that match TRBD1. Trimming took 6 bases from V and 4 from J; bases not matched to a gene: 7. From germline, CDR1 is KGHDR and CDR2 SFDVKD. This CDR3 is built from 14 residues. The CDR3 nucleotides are TGTGCCACCAGTAATTCAGGGGGTCGAGAGACCCAGTACTTC. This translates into CATSNSGGRETQYF.

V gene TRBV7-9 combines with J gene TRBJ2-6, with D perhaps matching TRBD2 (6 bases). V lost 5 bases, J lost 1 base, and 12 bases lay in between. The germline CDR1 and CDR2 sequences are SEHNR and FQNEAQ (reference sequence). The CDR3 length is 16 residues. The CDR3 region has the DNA TGTGCCAGCAGCGCGGGGTGGGGTTCTGGGGCCAACGTCCTGACTTTC. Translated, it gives CASSAGWGSGANVLTF.